This TCR beta chain was recorded in a study of cytomegalovirus exposure and HLA in healthy donors. PCR primers comprised 60 Vbeta and 13 Jbeta primers. This table comes from immunoSEQ multiplex PCR, and its TCRdb copy is limited to in-frame clones, with some not included. The table has about 120,000 clones, approximately 81% seen once. Study findings and constraints: In a later analysis, TCR beta V- and J-gene trimming was associated with a missense DCLRE1C variant.

The germline V gene encodes CDR1 SGHRS and CDR2 YFSETQ. Between the trimmed V and J ends, which lost 0 bases and 0 bases, there was a span of 10 bases. CDR3 length equals 15 residues. To note about this clone: The antigen remains unidentified.

The TCR sequence derives from a man in his thirties or forties in good health and CMV-seropositive. The V gene is TRBV5-1, the J gene TRBJ2-7, with a tentative D call TRBD2 (6 bases). The sample taken for sequencing was PBMCs. CDR3 residues: CASSLGLGSSYEQYF. The CDR3 nucleotides are TGCGCCAGCAGCTTGGGGCTCGGGAGCTCCTACGAGCAGTACTTC.